This T cell receptor beta chain was identified in a study of blood T cell repertoires in COVID-19. The wider study: COVID-19 samples from acute and convalescent phases originated in the United States, Italy and Spain.

On this clone itself: Other DNA sequences in this specimen translate into the identical CDR3.

Profiled with immunoSEQ multiplex PCR; TCRdb holds only in-frame clones, not every one. The profile shows 200,000 to 250,000 clones, approximately 84% of them singletons. The CDR3 totals 13 residues. From germline, CDR1 is SGHRS and CDR2 YFSETQ. V lost 4 bases to trimming and J lost 3 bases, with 10 bases between them. This TCR came from a woman in her fifties or sixties with active or convalescent COVID-19. The genes are TRBV5-1 and TRBJ1-2; D might be TRBD1 (5 bases). What was sequenced was peripheral blood. The CDR3 reads CASSRGTDYGYTF. CDR3 in DNA: TGCGCCAGCAGCCGGGGGACGGACTATGGCTACACCTTC.